The 17 T cell receptor beta chains below were found in one sample sequenced in a study of T cell responses to AZD1222 COVID-19 vaccine. Profiled with immunoSEQ multiplex PCR; TCRdb holds only in-frame clones, not every one. The sample shows some 110,000 clones, around nine tenths of them seen only once. The sample here was peripheral blood, taken on day 0 of AZD1222 vaccination. The receptors stem from an adult in good health.

This clone was seen a single time. The rearrangement uses TRBV18 and TRBJ1-2; 8 nucleotides agree with TRBD1. Germline V gives CDR1 KGHSH, CDR2 LQKENI. The CDR3 is made up of 13 amino acids. The J segment lost 6 bases and the V segment lost 5 bases, leaving 5 bases of the junction unmatched. CDR3 loop: CASSRQGNDGYTF. CDR3 in DNA: TGTGCCAGCTCAAGACAGGGGAATGATGGCTACACCTTC.

The CDR3 DNA reads TGTGCCAGCAGTCGGACGGATAGCAATCAGCCCCAGCATTTT. Translating gives CASSRTDSNQPQHF. J is TRBJ1-5 and V is TRBV2; D call uncertain. V was shortened by 5 bases and J by 0 bases, with 8 bases between the two germline ends. CDR1 and CDR2 from the germline V gene are SNHLY and FYNNEI. The CDR3 contains 14 residues.

CDR3 region: CASSLGGSSYNEQFF. The CDR3, as DNA: TGTGCCAGCAGCTTGGGGGGGAGCTCCTACAATGAGCAGTTCTTC. The chain couples TRBV5-4 to TRBJ2-1; D assignment may be TRBD1 or TRBD2 (5 bases each). The CDR3 is 15 amino acids. V gave up 0 bases and J gave up 0 bases, with 7 bases separating them. Germline V gene sequence: CDR1 SGHNT, CDR2 YYREEE (reference sequence).

The chain couples TRBV13 to TRBJ2-3; 9 nucleotides agree with TRBD2. Germline V lookup: CDR1 PRHDT, CDR2 FYEKMQ (reference sequence). This CDR3 comprises 16 residues. J lost 0 bases, V lost 3 bases, and 4 bases had no gene match. For the CDR3, the DNA is TGTGCCAGCAGCTTTGCGGGGGGGACTAGCACAGATACGCAGTATTTT. Protein product: CASSFAGGTSTDTQYF.

The genes are TRBV5-6 and TRBJ1-2; no clear D. V shed 0 bases and J shed 4 bases, with 4 bases lying between them. Germline V gene lookup returns CDR1 SGHDT and CDR2 YYEEEE. The CDR3 contains 12 residues. CDR3 DNA sequence: TGTGCCAGCAGCTTGGCCTCCTATGGCTACACCTTC. Its translation is CASSLASYGYTF. Supplemented by reference TRBV5-6 and TRBJ1-2, the full variable domain reads DAGVTQSPTHLIKTRGQQVTLRCSPKSGHDTVSWYQQALGQGPQFIFQYYEEEERQRGNFPDRFSGHQFPNYSSELNVNALLLGDSALYLCASSLASYGYTFGSGTRLTVV.

V usage is TRBV2 and J usage is TRBJ1-4; the D is unclear. The germline V and J ends were trimmed by 11 bases and 5 bases, with 12 bases remaining between them. This CDR3 comprises 12 residues. CDR1 is SNHLY and CDR2 is FYNNEI in the germline V gene. CDR3 DNA sequence: TGTGCCTCCGATGGCGGGAATGAAAAACTGTTTTTT. Translation gives CASDGGNEKLFF.

This clone was detected only a few times. This sequence joins TRBV7-9 and TRBJ1-3; D gene ambiguous. The CDR3 runs 15 residues. V was shortened by 3 bases and J by 0 bases, with 9 bases between the two germline ends. CDR1 is SEHNR and CDR2 is FQNEAQ in the germline V gene (reference sequence). In DNA form, the CDR3 reads TGTGCCAGCAGCTTCCAGGCCGGCTCTGGAAACACCATATATTTT. It yields the protein CASSFQAGSGNTIYF.

This chain uses TRBV18 with TRBJ2-2; tentative D call: TRBD2 (5 bases). Looked up from germline, CDR1 is KGHSH and CDR2 is LQKENI. This CDR3 spans 12 amino acids. The V end was cut by 5 bases, the J end by 4 bases, with 5 bases between. The CDR3 coding sequence is TGTGCCAGCTCAGGGAGCACCGGGGAGCTGTTTTTT. Translated, it gives CASSGSTGELFF.

This clone has at least ten counts. The rearrangement links TRBV5-1 to TRBJ2-1, with 10 positions matching TRBD1. The CDR3 consists of 16 residues. J was trimmed by 2 bases and V by 3 bases; bases with no gene match: 5. CDR1 and CDR2 (germline): SGHRS, YFSETQ. The CDR3 region is CASSWTGTGAYNEQFF. For the CDR3, the DNA is TGCGCCAGCAGCTGGACCGGGACAGGGGCCTACAATGAGCAGTTCTTC.

CDR3 amino acids: CASSLVSRGGLANEQFF. CDR3 nucleotide sequence: TGCGCCAGCAGCTTGGTGAGCCGGGGGGGCCTAGCCAATGAGCAGTTCTTC. The chain combines TRBV5-1 with TRBJ2-1; 8 nucleotides agree with TRBD2. Germline V gene lookup returns CDR1 SGHRS and CDR2 YFSETQ. CDR3 length: 17 residues. V dropped 0 bases and J dropped 6; count of bases not matched to a gene: 11.

This clone was picked up one time. J is TRBJ1-5 and V is TRBV4-1; 7 bases fit TRBD1. CDR1 and CDR2 from the germline V gene are MGHRA and YSYEKL. The CDR3 sequence is 17 residues long. Trimming took 4 bases from V and 4 from J; bases not matched to a gene: 13. In DNA form, the CDR3 reads TGCGCCAGCAGCCCACGCCTGACAGGGATTGGTAATCAGCCCCAGCATTTT. Amino acids: CASSPRLTGIGNQPQHF.

A note on this clone: The sample holds other DNA sequences that translate to the same CDR3. The chain links TRBV30 to TRBJ1-2; 7 positions agree with TRBD1. This CDR3 region has 12 residues. Germline V gene data show CDR1 as GTSNPN and CDR2 as SVGIG (reference sequence). V was clipped by 1 base and J by 7 bases; unmatched bases: 3. The CDR3, as DNA: TGTGCCTGGAGTGGAACAGGGGTTGGCTACACCTTC. Protein product: CAWSGTGVGYTF.

V and J are TRBV7-3 and TRBJ1-1; no clear D gene. Trimming shortened V by 4 bases and J by 8 bases, and 14 bases separated the two germline ends. CDR1 and CDR2 from the germline V gene are SGHTA and FQGTGA. The CDR3 loop spans 13 amino acids. The CDR3, as DNA: TGTGCCAGCAGCTCAACCTACAGAGTCGAAGCTTTCTTT. It is translated as CASSSTYRVEAFF.

V and J are TRBV19 and TRBJ1-5, with 9 nucleotides matching TRBD1. The CDR3 runs 15 residues. Germline CDR1 is LNHDA and CDR2 is SQIVND (reference sequence). After removal of 3 bases from V and 5 bases from J, the junction contained 5 bases not matched to a gene. This CDR3 is CASSMTDRGDQPQHF. The CDR3 bases are TGTGCCAGTAGTATGACGGACAGGGGCGATCAGCCCCAGCATTTT.

This chain uses TRBV6-2 or TRBV6-3 with TRBJ1-3; the match to TRBD1 covers 7 bases. CDR1 is MNHEY and CDR2 is SVGEGT in the germline V gene. Trimming cost V 5 bases and J 4 bases; bases outside gene matches: 8. The CDR3 is 15 amino acids. The CDR3 nucleotides are TGTGCCAGCAGTGACAGGGCAACTTTCGGAAACACCATATATTTT. Translation: CASSDRATFGNTIYF.

The rearrangement joins TRBV18 to TRBJ2-3, with 7 bases that match TRBD1. Germline loops: CDR1 KGHSH, CDR2 LQKENI. Losses at the gene ends were 7 bases for V and 2 bases for J; bases not matched to a gene: 3. This CDR3 has 13 residues. CDR3: CASLGQDTDTQYF. For the CDR3, the DNA is TGTGCCAGCTTAGGACAGGACACAGATACGCAGTATTTT.

This clone has only a few counts. The rearrangement joins TRBV4-1 to TRBJ2-7; D gene uncertain. The germline V and J ends were trimmed by 0 bases and 9 bases, with 18 bases remaining between them. The germline V gene encodes CDR1 MGHRA and CDR2 YSYEKL. This CDR3 region has 15 residues. CDR3 sequence (DNA): TGCGCCAGCAGCCAAGATTTATGGGGTCGGCTGGGGCAGTACTTC. Amino acids: CASSQDLWGRLGQYF.